A selection of T cell receptor beta chains follows, all from one sample in a study of cytomegalovirus exposure and HLA in healthy donors. Sequenced by immunoSEQ multiplex PCR; TCRdb stores in-frame clones only, minus some. The sample lists about 140,000 clones, approximately 80% occurring once. The sample consisted of PBMCs. These receptors were collected from a boy between 2 and 10 years old in good health and CMV-seronegative. CDR3s include the opening cysteine and the closing phenylalanine or tryptophan. A D gene is named only where the DNA matches it firmly. Rows may omit the clone size; those that give it use once, few, many or a size class.

v_gene: TRBV5-4; len: 15; d_gene: TRBD1; j_gene: TRBJ1-5; abundance: NA; CDR3nt: TGTGCCAGCAGTAGGGACAGCGAGGGCAATCAGCCCCAGCATTTT; CDR3aa: CASSRDSEGNQPQHF
v_gene: TRBV7-2; len: 18; d_gene: TRBD1; j_gene: TRBJ1-4; abundance: NA; CDR3nt: TGTGCCAGCAGCTCTGGGACAGGGATCCCCCCAACTAATGAAAAACTGTTTTTT; CDR3aa: CASSSGTGIPPTNEKLFF
v_gene: TRBV7-3; len: 14; d_gene: NA; j_gene: TRBJ2-7; abundance: NA; CDR3nt: TGTGCCAGCAGCTTAAGCGCACAGGGATACGAGCAGTACTTC; CDR3aa: CASSLSAQGYEQYF
v_gene: TRBV18; len: 14; d_gene: NA; j_gene: TRBJ2-3; abundance: NA; CDR3nt: TGTGCCAGCTCACCAGACAGTGCGGTAGATACGCAGTATTTT; CDR3aa: CASSPDSAVDTQYF
v_gene: TRBV29-1; len: 14; d_gene: NA; j_gene: TRBJ1-2; abundance: few; CDR3nt: TGCAGCGTTGAACAGGGGCTAGTCAACTATGGCTACACCTTC; CDR3aa: CSVEQGLVNYGYTF
v_gene: TRBV7-9; len: 14; d_gene: NA; j_gene: TRBJ1-4; abundance: NA; CDR3nt: TGTGCCAGCAGCCCCTCAGCGGAAAACGAAAAACTGTTTTTT; CDR3aa: CASSPSAENEKLFF
v_gene: TRBV7-9; len: 14; d_gene: NA; j_gene: TRBJ1-2; abundance: NA; CDR3nt: TGTGCCAGCAGCTTTGGGGCCGCTAACTATGGCTACACCTTC; CDR3aa: CASSFGAANYGYTF
v_gene: TRBV28; len: 16; d_gene: NA; j_gene: TRBJ1-4; abundance: NA; CDR3nt: TGTGCCAGCAGTTTCCTCGGAGGACGGCCGGGGGGGAAACTGTTTTTT; CDR3aa: CASSFLGGRPGGKLFF
v_gene: TRBV5-6; len: 18; d_gene: NA; j_gene: TRBJ2-1; abundance: NA; CDR3nt: TGTGCCAGCAGCTTGGGACAGAGCCTTCTTTTGTCCTACAATGAGCAGTTCTTC; CDR3aa: CASSLGQSLLLSYNEQFF
v_gene: TRBV4-1; len: 15; d_gene: NA; j_gene: TRBJ1-6; abundance: once; CDR3nt: TGCGCCAGCAGCCAAGTTCAGGGGTCGAATTCACCCCTCCACTTT; CDR3aa: CASSQVQGSNSPLHF
v_gene: TRBV5-1; len: 15; d_gene: TRBD2; j_gene: TRBJ2-7; abundance: NA; CDR3nt: TGCGCCAGCAGCTCGGGACTAGCGGGAGGGTACGAGCAGTACTTC; CDR3aa: CASSSGLAGGYEQYF
v_gene: TRBV7-9; len: 13; d_gene: NA; j_gene: TRBJ1-1; abundance: NA; CDR3nt: TGTGCCAGCATCAACTTAAGGGGCACTGAAGCTTTCTTT; CDR3aa: CASINLRGTEAFF